This T cell receptor (beta chain) was recovered during a study of T cell responses to AZD1222 COVID-19 vaccine. TCRdb's table, derived via immunoSEQ multiplex PCR, lists solely in-frame clones and lacks some. Here the sample spans about 150,000 clones, around nine tenths being singletons. The ends were cut back, 4 bases at V and 4 bases at J, with 8 bases in the middle. The CDR3 has 13 amino acids. Germline V gene lookup returns CDR1 GTSNPN and CDR2 SVGIG (reference sequence). The material was peripheral blood, obtained on day 0 of AZD1222 vaccination. The V and J genes are TRBV30 and TRBJ2-6, with D unresolved. This TCR was recovered from an adult in good health. CDR3 in DNA: TGTGCCTGGACCTCTACCGGGGCCAACGTCCTGACTTTC. It specifies CAWTSTGANVLTF.